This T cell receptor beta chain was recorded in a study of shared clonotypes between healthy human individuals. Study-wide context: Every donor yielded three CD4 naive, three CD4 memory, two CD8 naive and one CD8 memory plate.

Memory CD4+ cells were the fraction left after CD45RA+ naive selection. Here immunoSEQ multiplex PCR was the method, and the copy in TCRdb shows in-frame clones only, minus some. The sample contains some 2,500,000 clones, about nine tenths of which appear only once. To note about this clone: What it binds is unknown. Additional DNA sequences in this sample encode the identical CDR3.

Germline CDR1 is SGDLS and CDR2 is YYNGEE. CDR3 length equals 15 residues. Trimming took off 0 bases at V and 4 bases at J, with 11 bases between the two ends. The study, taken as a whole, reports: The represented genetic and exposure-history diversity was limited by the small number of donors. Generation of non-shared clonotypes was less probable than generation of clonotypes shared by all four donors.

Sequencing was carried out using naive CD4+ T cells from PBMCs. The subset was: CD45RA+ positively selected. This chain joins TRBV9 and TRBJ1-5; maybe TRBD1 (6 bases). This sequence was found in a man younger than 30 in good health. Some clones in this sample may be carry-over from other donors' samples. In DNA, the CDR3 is TGTGCCAGCAGCGTAGACGGAGGGGGTAATCAGCCCCAGCATTTT. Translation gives CASSVDGGGNQPQHF.